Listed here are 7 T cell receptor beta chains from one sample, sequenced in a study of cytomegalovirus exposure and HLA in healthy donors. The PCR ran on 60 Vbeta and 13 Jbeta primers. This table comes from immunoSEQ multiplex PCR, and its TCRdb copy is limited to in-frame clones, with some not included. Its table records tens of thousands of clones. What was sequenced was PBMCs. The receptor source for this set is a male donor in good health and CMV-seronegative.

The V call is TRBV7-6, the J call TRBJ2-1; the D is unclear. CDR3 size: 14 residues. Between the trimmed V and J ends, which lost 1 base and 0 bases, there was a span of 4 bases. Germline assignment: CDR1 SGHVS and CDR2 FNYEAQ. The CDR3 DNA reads TGTGCCAGCAGCTTAGACGGCTCCTACAATGAGCAGTTCTTC. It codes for CASSLDGSYNEQFF. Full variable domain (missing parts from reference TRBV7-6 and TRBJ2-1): GAGVSQSPRYKVTKRGQDVALRCDPISGHVSLYWYRQALGQGPEFLTYFNYEAQQDKSGLPNDRFSAERPEGSISTLTIQRTEQRDSAMYRCASSLDGSYNEQFFGPGTRLTVL.

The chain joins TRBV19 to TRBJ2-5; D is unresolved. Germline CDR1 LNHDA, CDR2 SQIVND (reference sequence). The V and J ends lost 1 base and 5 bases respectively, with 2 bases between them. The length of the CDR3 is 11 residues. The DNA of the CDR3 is TGTGCCAGTAGTATAGCTGAGACCCAGTACTTC. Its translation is CASSIAETQYF.

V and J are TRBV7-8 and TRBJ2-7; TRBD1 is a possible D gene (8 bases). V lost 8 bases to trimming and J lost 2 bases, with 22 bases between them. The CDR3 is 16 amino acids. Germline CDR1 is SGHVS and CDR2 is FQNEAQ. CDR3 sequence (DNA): TGTGCCAGCCGGCGGGGGCTCAGGGGGCGGCCCTACGAGCAGTACTTC. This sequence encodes CASRRGLRGRPYEQYF.

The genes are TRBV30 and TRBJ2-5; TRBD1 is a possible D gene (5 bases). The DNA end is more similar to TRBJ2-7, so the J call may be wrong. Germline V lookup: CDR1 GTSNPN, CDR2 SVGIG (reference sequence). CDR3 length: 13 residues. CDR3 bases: TGTGCCTGGAGCGTTAAGGGGCCGTACGAGCAGTACTTC. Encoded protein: CAWSVKGPYEQYF.

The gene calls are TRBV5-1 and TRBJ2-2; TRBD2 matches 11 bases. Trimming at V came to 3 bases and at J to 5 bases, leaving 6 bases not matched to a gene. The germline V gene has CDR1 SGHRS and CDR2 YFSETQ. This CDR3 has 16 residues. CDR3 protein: CASSSRTSGSTGELFF. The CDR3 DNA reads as TGCGCCAGCAGCTCACGTACTAGCGGGAGTACCGGGGAGCTGTTTTTT.

CDR3 protein: CASSRRNQGGGNTIYF. DNA for the CDR3: TGTGCCAGCAGCCGCCGAAATCAGGGTGGCGGAAACACCATATATTTT. The V and J genes are TRBV7-9 and TRBJ1-3, with a possible D match to TRBD1 (5 bases). Trimming pared 5 bases from V and 4 bases from J, leaving 18 bases between. Germline V lookup: CDR1 SEHNR, CDR2 FQNEAQ (reference sequence). The CDR3 loop spans 16 amino acids.

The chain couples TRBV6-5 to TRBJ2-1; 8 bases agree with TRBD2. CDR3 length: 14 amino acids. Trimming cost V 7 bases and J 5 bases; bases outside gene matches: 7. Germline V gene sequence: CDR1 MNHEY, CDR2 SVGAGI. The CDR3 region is CASTSGGADNEQFF. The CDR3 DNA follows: TGTGCCAGCACCTCCGGGGGGGCGGACAATGAGCAGTTCTTC.